The 14 T cell receptor beta chains below all came from one sample that was sequenced in a study of read filtering for tumor transcriptome and immune sequencing. This library used approximately 370 ng RNA and molecular barcoded adaptors spanning alpha/delta and beta/gamma chains. A single record per CDR3 protein comes from TCRdb applying MiXCR to the reads. The sample lists 100,000 to 150,000 distinct CDR3 sequences; approximately 13% were seen once. The specimen sequenced was a population of CD138-negative cells sorted from bone marrow. These TCRs come from a donor aged 40 or over with multiple myeloma.

As for this clonotype: This may stem from a read error, because a much larger clone lies one nucleotide away. V is TRBV28 and J is TRBJ2-4; tentatively, D is TRBD1 (6 bases). Trimming shortened V by 6 bases and J by 0 bases, and 21 bases separated the two germline ends. In germline, CDR1 is MDHEN, CDR2 SYDVKM. This CDR3 has 18 residues. The CDR3 here is CASRARVGGILAKNIQYF. The CDR3 nucleotides are TGTGCCAGCAGGGCCCGGGTAGGGGGTATCCTAGCCAAAAACATTCAGTACTTC.

This clonotype was detected many times. The chain joins TRBV7-3 to TRBJ2-1; TRBD2 matches at 11 bases. With V trimmed by 5 bases and J by 4 bases, 10 bases remained unmatched. This CDR3 region has 17 residues. Germline CDR1 and CDR2: SGHTA and FQGTGA. The CDR3 DNA reads as TGTGCCAGCAGCCCCTTCGCCACTAGCGGGAGATACAATGAGCAGTTCTTC. It yields the protein CASSPFATSGRYNEQFF.

The chain has TRBV3-1 and TRBJ2-5; 9 nucleotides match TRBD2. Germline CDR1 is LGHDT and CDR2 is YNNKEL (reference sequence). The V gene end was trimmed by 0 bases and the J gene end by 4 bases; junction bases not matched to a gene: 6. The CDR3 runs to 16 residues. This chain's CDR3 is CASSQDFGGRAETQYF. CDR3 coding DNA: TGTGCCAGCAGCCAAGATTTTGGCGGGAGGGCAGAGACCCAGTACTTC.

This clonotype was seen at least ten times. CDR3 loop: CASSQVPSGDYEQYF. Here the CDR3 DNA reads TGTGCCAGCAGCCAAGTACCTAGCGGGGACTACGAGCAGTACTTC. This chain uses TRBV3-1 with TRBJ2-7, with 9 bases aligning to TRBD2. Germline V gives CDR1 LGHDT, CDR2 YNNKEL (reference sequence). This CDR3 is 15 amino acids long. The junction had 4 bases not matched to a gene; V was cut back by 1 base and J by 3 bases.

The chain carries TRBV6-1 and TRBJ2-3, with 12 bases lining up with TRBD2. V gave up 4 bases and J gave up 4 bases; unmatched junction bases: 9. CDR1 and CDR2 (germline): MNHNS, SASEGT. The length of the CDR3 is 17 residues. The CDR3 bases are TGTGCCAGCAGTGCGTATCCTAGCGGGAGGGCCGCAGATACGCAGTATTTT. This gives the protein CASSAYPSGRAADTQYF.

This clonotype was recorded at least ten times. The genes are TRBV20-1 and TRBJ2-7; D possibly corresponds to TRBD2 (5 bases). Germline values: CDR1 DFQATT, CDR2 SNEGSKA (reference sequence). The CDR3 totals 15 residues. Trimming stripped 6 bases from V and 2 bases from J, with 20 bases between. In DNA form, the CDR3 reads TGCAGTGCAATAGAATCGGCGCGGGCTACCTACGAGCAGTACTTC. Translating it yields CSAIESARATYEQYF.

This clonotype came up a few times. The chain is built from TRBV7-9 and TRBJ2-4; no clear D. This CDR3 has 14 residues. Germline V CDR1 and CDR2: SEHNR, FQNEAQ (reference sequence). The V and J ends lost 4 bases and 7 bases respectively, with 14 bases between them. The CDR3 bases are TGTGCCAGCAGCTCCCAGTGGGCTAAGAACATTCAGTACTTC. This encodes CASSSQWAKNIQYF.

This clonotype has at least ten counts. V usage is TRBV27 and J usage is TRBJ2-1, with TRBD1 matching over 8 bases. The germline V gene has CDR1 MNHEY and CDR2 SMNVEV (reference sequence). This CDR3 has 15 amino acids. Germline trimming cut 5 bases from V and 1 base from J; bases unmatched to any gene: 4. The CDR3 DNA is TGTGCCAGCAGTCCAAACAGGGGGTCCTACAATGAGCAGTTCTTC. Residues: CASSPNRGSYNEQFF.

This clonotype was seen repeatedly, ten times or more. Mismatch with germline at one junction end may stem from a read error. V gene TRBV7-2 combines with J gene TRBJ2-1; D ambiguous. Germline loops: CDR1 SGHTA, CDR2 FQGNSA. The CDR3 is 11 amino acids. The CDR3 loop reads CASSGSRPVLF. In DNA, the CDR3 is TGTGCCAGCAGCGGAAGTAGACCGGTACTCTTC.

Worth noting for this clonotype: A much larger clone is a single base away; this may be a read error. The chain carries TRBV6-6 and TRBJ2-1; perhaps TRBD2 as D (6 bases). The CDR3 totals 17 residues. V lost 6 bases and J lost 1, with 19 bases in between. The germline CDR1 and CDR2 sequences are MNHNY and SVGAGI (reference sequence). In nucleotides, the CDR3 is TGTGCCAGCAGGCTGGGAGGAGGATTTGTGTCCTACAATGAGCAGTTCTTC. It codes for CASRLGGGFVSYNEQFF.

This clonotype was seen many times. The chain combines TRBV19 with TRBJ2-3, with D maybe TRBD2 (7 bases). CDR3 length equals 15 residues. Germline loops: CDR1 LNHDA, CDR2 SQIVND (reference sequence). Trimming pared 4 bases from V and 5 bases from J, leaving 16 bases between. CDR3 loop: CASSSGGRGGDTQYF. The CDR3 DNA reads as TGTGCCAGTAGTAGCGGGGGCAGGGGAGGAGATACGCAGTATTTT.

This clonotype has at least ten counts. This chain links TRBV5-6 with TRBJ2-7; D uncertain. The CDR3 sequence is 12 residues long. V gave up 4 bases and J gave up 6 bases, with 11 bases separating them. CDR1 SGHDT and CDR2 YYEEEE come from the germline V gene. CDR3 nucleotides: TGTGCCAGCAGCCCGGGTGGGGTCGAGCAGTACTTC. Its translation is CASSPGGVEQYF.

This clonotype was counted between two and nine times. At one end the junction does not follow the germline gene, possibly because of a read error. The J gene is TRBJ2-2, the V gene TRBV29-1; D is tentatively TRBD1 or TRBD2 (5 bases each). CDR1 is SQVTM and CDR2 is ANQGSEA in the germline V gene. The CDR3 totals 15 residues. CDR3 amino acids: CSVEEAGTNTGVLFF. The CDR3 DNA is TGCAGCGTTGAAGAGGCAGGGACGAACACCGGGGTGCTGTTTTTT.

This clonotype has at least ten counts. The V and J genes are TRBV5-1 and TRBJ2-3, with D uncertain. Germline V lookup: CDR1 SGHRS, CDR2 YFSETQ. V was shortened by 0 bases and J by 2 bases, with 7 bases between the two germline ends. The CDR3 has 14 residues. DNA of the CDR3: TGCGCCAGCAGCTTGGGTAAGACCACAGATACGCAGTATTTT. This gives the protein CASSLGKTTDTQYF.